This T cell receptor (beta chain) was documented in a study of a mutant IDH1 vaccine in newly diagnosed glioma. Study-wide background: First vaccine doses came 4-6 weeks after radiotherapy alone, or with temozolomide cycles. Notes on the study in general: Vaccination elicited immune responses in 93.3% of patients.

This sample's time point: week 5, during vaccination. Every single dose of the vaccine, 300 ug of mutant IDH1 20-mer peptide, came with topical imiquimod. The protocol was immunoSEQ multiplex PCR, while the TCRdb copy is restricted to in-frame clones and leaves out a portion. The sample includes over 30,000 clones, roughly three fifths of them seen just once. A remark on this clone: Its antigen is still unknown.

V lost 3 bases, J lost 0 bases, and 8 bases lay in between. Germline assignment: CDR1 MNHEY and CDR2 SMNVEV (reference sequence). The CDR3 is made up of 14 amino acids. The chain links TRBV27 to TRBJ1-1; D may be TRBD1 (5 bases). This TCR was recovered from a woman aged 18-29 years with glioma. This sample comprised PBMCs, obtained from a glioma patient whose treatment included an IDH1 peptide vaccine. This CDR3 is CASSFGALNTEAFF. The CDR3 bases are TGTGCCAGCAGTTTTGGGGCTTTGAACACTGAAGCTTTCTTT.